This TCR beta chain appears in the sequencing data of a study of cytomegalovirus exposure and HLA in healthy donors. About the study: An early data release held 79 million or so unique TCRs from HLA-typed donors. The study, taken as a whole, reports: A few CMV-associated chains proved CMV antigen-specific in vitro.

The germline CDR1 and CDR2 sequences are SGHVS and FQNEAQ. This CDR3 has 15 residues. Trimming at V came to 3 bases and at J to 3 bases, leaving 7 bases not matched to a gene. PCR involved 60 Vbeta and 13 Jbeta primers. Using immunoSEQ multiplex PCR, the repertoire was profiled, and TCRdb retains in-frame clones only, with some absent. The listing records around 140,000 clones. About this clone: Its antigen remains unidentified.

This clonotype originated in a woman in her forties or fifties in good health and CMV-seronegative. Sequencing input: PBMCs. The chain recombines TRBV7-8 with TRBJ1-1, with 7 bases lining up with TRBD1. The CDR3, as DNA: TGTGCCAGCAGCTTGACAGGGAAGGGGGACACTGAAGCTTTCTTT. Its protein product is CASSLTGKGDTEAFF.